One and the same sample provided the 29 T cell receptor beta chains below, sequenced in a study of CD8+CD57+ T cells in acquired aplastic anemia. The template used for profiling TCR beta VDJ and CDR3 was genomic DNA. TCRdb reprocessed the reads with MiXCR, giving one entry per CDR3 protein. In the table there are some 130,000 distinct CDR3 sequences, 48% of which are singletons. Sequenced sample: sorted CD4+, CD8+, or CD8+CD57+ T cells (not recorded which) from PBMCs. Receptor source: a human donor in good health, serving as a control.

This chain uses TRBV29-1 with TRBJ1-1; D is perhaps TRBD1 (6 bases). CDR1 SQVTM and CDR2 ANQGSEA come from the germline V gene. Trimming took 1 base from V and 1 from J, leaving 7 bases between them. The CDR3 is made up of 13 amino acids. CDR3 residues: CSVEGTENTEAFF. CDR3 DNA: TGCAGCGTTGAAGGGACAGAGAACACTGAAGCTTTCTTT.

By share, this clonotype counts as medium-sized. The rearrangement uses TRBV10-3 and TRBJ1-2; D is uncertain. The V gene lost 0 bases and the J gene lost 0 bases, with 8 bases spanning the gap. The CDR3 runs 15 residues. Germline lookup yields CDR1 ENHRY and CDR2 SYGVKD. The CDR3 coding sequence is TGTGCCATCAGTGAGTCGGACGCACCTAACTATGGCTACACCTTC. Translated: CAISESDAPNYGYTF.

This clonotype was recorded many times. The chain uses TRBV20-1 and TRBJ2-1, with D maybe TRBD2 (5 bases). Germline CDR1 DFQATT, CDR2 SNEGSKA (reference sequence). Trimming stripped 1 base from V and 2 bases from J, with 12 bases between. This CDR3 region has 15 residues. CDR3 amino acids: CSARVPGRAYNEQFF. As DNA, the CDR3 is TGCAGTGCTAGAGTCCCGGGAAGGGCCTACAATGAGCAGTTCTTC.

The chain couples TRBV7-6 to TRBJ2-1; TRBD2 aligns across 12 bases. This CDR3 has 14 amino acids. V dropped 5 bases and J dropped 7; count of bases not matched to a gene: 3. Germline values: CDR1 SGHVS, CDR2 FNYEAQ. CDR3: CASSHLAGGNEQFF. In DNA, the CDR3 is TGTGCCAGCAGCCACCTAGCGGGGGGGAATGAGCAGTTCTTC.

The chain couples TRBV6-2 or TRBV6-3 to TRBJ2-3, with a possible D match to TRBD2 (6 bases). This CDR3 contains 14 residues. Looked up from germline, CDR1 is MNHEY and CDR2 is SVGEGT. Trimming pared 4 bases from V and 5 bases from J, leaving 13 bases between. CDR3 sequence: CASSSTRGKDTQYF. DNA of the CDR3: TGTGCCAGCAGTTCGACCCGCGGGAAAGATACGCAGTATTTT.

The chain uses TRBV12-3 or TRBV12-4 and TRBJ2-7; 7 nucleotides match TRBD2. V gave up 5 bases and J gave up 5 bases; unmatched junction bases: 6. The CDR3 sequence is 13 residues long. CDR3 residues: CASSPTAGHEQYF. The CDR3 DNA sequence: TGTGCCAGCAGTCCCACAGCGGGGCACGAGCAGTACTTC.

The chain has TRBV20-1 and TRBJ2-5, with no clear D. The CDR3 runs 13 residues. CDR1 and CDR2 from the germline V gene are DFQATT and SNEGSKA (reference sequence). Deletions cut 0 bases from V and 2 bases from J, with 7 bases between. CDR3 in amino acids: CSARETEQETQYF. The CDR3 DNA is TGCAGTGCTAGAGAAACGGAACAAGAGACCCAGTACTTC.

This clonotype appeared many times. V and J are TRBV20-1 and TRBJ1-1; TRBD1 agrees at 10 bases. CDR1 is DFQATT, CDR2 SNEGSKA, per germline (reference sequence). This CDR3 is built from 15 residues. V shed 3 bases, J shed 5 bases, and the junction held 9 bases outside the gene matches. The CDR3 DNA reads as TGCAGTGCTAGCCCCCGGGGGACAGGGGTAACTGAAGCTTTCTTT. Translation gives CSASPRGTGVTEAFF.

The rearrangement links TRBV5-4 to TRBJ1-2; D not resolved. Germline V CDR1 and CDR2: SGHNT, YYREEE (reference sequence). V shed 2 bases and J shed 0 bases, with 5 bases lying between them. The CDR3 spans 13 residues. The chain's CDR3 is CASSFSANYGYTF. The CDR3 DNA follows: TGTGCCAGCAGCTTTTCAGCTAACTATGGCTACACCTTC.

On this clonotype: This may arise from a read error, as a much more abundant clone is one base away. The rearrangement uses TRBV10-3 and TRBJ2-7; D is undetermined. This CDR3 contains 12 residues. Germline V gene data show CDR1 as ENHRY and CDR2 as SYGVKD. The CDR3 nucleotides are TGTGCCGTCAGTGAGGCAGCCTACGGGCAGTACTTC. Translating it yields CAVSEAAYGQYF.

This clonotype was found many times. V is TRBV18 and J is TRBJ1-5, with D perhaps matching TRBD1 (5 bases). CDR3 length equals 15 residues. Trimming removed 5 bases from V and 7 bases from J, with 18 bases in between. Per germline, CDR1 KGHSH and CDR2 LQKENI. CDR3 DNA: TGTGCCAGCTCATCGATGACGGGTTGGGGCCAGCCCCAGCATTTT. It yields the protein CASSSMTGWGQPQHF. The entire variable domain, with the rest obtained from reference TRBV18 and TRBJ1-5, is as follows: NAGVMQNPRHLVRRRGQEARLRCSPMKGHSHVYWYRQLPEEGLKFMVYLQKENIIDESGMPKERFSAEFPKEGPSILRIQQVVRGDSAAYFCASSSMTGWGQPQHFGDGTRLSIL.

Ten or more counts support this clonotype. The chain combines TRBV19 with TRBJ1-2, with D uncertain. This CDR3 has 15 residues. Germline CDR1 LNHDA, CDR2 SQIVND (reference sequence). Trimming pared 3 bases from V and 3 bases from J, leaving 14 bases between. The CDR3 nucleotides are TGTGCCAGTAGTATTGGCGAGGCGGACGACTATGGCTACACCTTC. Its protein is CASSIGEADDYGYTF.

This chain links TRBV19 with TRBJ2-5; 8 bases match TRBD1. The CDR3 totals 15 residues. Trimming cost V 6 bases and J 1 base; bases outside gene matches: 7. Germline V gives CDR1 LNHDA, CDR2 SQIVND (reference sequence). As DNA, the CDR3 is TGTGCCAGTAGCACAACCGGGACAGGCCAAGAGACCCAGTACTTC. This translates into CASSTTGTGQETQYF. The full variable domain, its missing parts supplied by reference TRBV19 and TRBJ2-5, is DGGITQSPKYLFRKEGQNVTLSCEQNLNHDAMYWYRQDPGQGLRLIYYSQIVNDFQKGDIAEGYSVSREKKESFPLTVTSAQKNPTAFYLCASSTTGTGQETQYFGPGTRLLVL.

This clonotype was seen at least ten times. V and J are TRBV12-5 and TRBJ1-2; tentative D call: TRBD1 (6 bases). The CDR3 covers 14 residues. CDR1 LGHNT and CDR2 FRNRAP come from the germline V gene. Trimming left V 3 bases short and J 6 bases short, with 14 bases between. Written as DNA, the CDR3 is TGTGCTAGTGGTTTAGGTCCGGGGGCGAATGGCTACACCTTC. It translates to CASGLGPGANGYTF. Combining the CDR3 with reference TRBV12-5 and TRBJ1-2 gives the whole variable domain DARVTQTPRHKVTEMGQEVTMRCQPILGHNTVFWYRQTMMQGLELLAYFRNRAPLDDSGMPKDRFSAEMPDATLATLKIQPSEPRDSAVYFCASGLGPGANGYTFGSGTRLTVV.

The count of this clonotype is one. The chain employs TRBV10-2 and TRBJ1-2; 10 bases fit TRBD1. This CDR3 has 20 residues. Looked up from germline, CDR1 is WSHSY and CDR2 is SAAADI. V lost 0 bases and J lost 4; bases outside the gene matches: 17. The CDR3 DNA reads as TGCGCCAGCAGTGAGTCCGCGTTCCCTCACGCCGGGACAGGGGCCTATGGCTACACCTTC. As protein: CASSESAFPHAGTGAYGYTF.

This clonotype was picked up many times. This chain connects TRBV7-3 to TRBJ1-2; D remains ambiguous. Looked up from germline, CDR1 is SGHTA and CDR2 is FQGTGA. V lost 5 bases and J 5 bases, leaving 15 bases between the germline ends. The CDR3 spans 14 residues. This CDR3 reads CASSRLEGPYGYTF. The CDR3 DNA reads as TGTGCCAGCAGCCGATTAGAGGGCCCTTATGGCTACACCTTC.

The chain employs TRBV7-3 and TRBJ1-2; D not resolved. The germline V gene has CDR1 SGHTA and CDR2 FQGTGA. The CDR3 is made up of 15 amino acids. Trimming shortened V by 3 bases and J by 8 bases, and 19 bases separated the two germline ends. In DNA form, the CDR3 reads TGTGCCAGCAGCTTCTCCGAGACACCAGTCTACGGCTACACCTTC. The encoded protein is CASSFSETPVYGYTF.

Notes on this clonotype: One end of the junction is discordant with germline, which a read error may explain. The J gene is TRBJ1-1, the V gene TRBV11-1; TRBD1 might be the D (5 bases). Germline loops: CDR1 SGHAT, CDR2 FQDESV (reference sequence). There are 16 residues in the CDR3. Here the CDR3 DNA reads TGTGCCTGCAGCTTAGGCGACAGAGGAAAGGGGACTGAAGCTTTCTTT. It yields the protein CACSLGDRGKGTEAFF.

The CDR3 here is CSVASGAYEQYF. CDR3 nucleotides: TGCAGCGTTGCTAGCGGGGCCTACGAGCAGTACTTC. The gene calls are TRBV29-1 and TRBJ2-7; 9 bases map to TRBD2. Per germline, CDR1 SQVTM and CDR2 ANQGSEA. J lost 2 bases, V lost 4 bases, and 0 bases had no gene match. This CDR3 spans 12 amino acids.

This clonotype showed up many times. This chain links TRBV6-2 or TRBV6-3 with TRBJ1-1, with D maybe TRBD1 (6 bases). The length of the CDR3 is 13 residues. Trimming took 6 bases from V and 7 from J, leaving 15 bases between them. Germline CDR1 and CDR2: MNHEY and SVGEGT. The CDR3 region is CASRSRTVVEAFF. The CDR3 DNA sequence: TGTGCCAGCAGATCAAGGACAGTAGTTGAAGCTTTCTTT.

A remark on this clonotype: With a much larger clone just one base away, this may be a read error. The final CDR3 position lacks the conserved phenylalanine or tryptophan, pointing to a likely read error. J is TRBJ2-2 and V is TRBV6-1; TRBD2 matches 7 bases. CDR1 MNHNS and CDR2 SASEGT come from the germline V gene. With 8 bases clipped from V and 4 bases from J, the junction kept 7 bases outside the gene matches. The CDR3 length is 14 residues. The CDR3 DNA reads TGTGCCAGCCTGGCCGGGACTATCACCGGGGAGCTGTTTTCT. Its translation: CASLAGTITGELFS.

This sequence joins TRBV7-3 and TRBJ1-4; 9 nucleotides line up with TRBD1. Germline lookup yields CDR1 SGHTA and CDR2 FQGTGA. The V segment lost 6 bases and the J segment 8 bases; nucleotides outside the gene matches: 10. This CDR3 has 15 amino acids. The CDR3 bases are TGTGCCAGCAGTGAATCGGGACAGGGTAACGAAAAACTGTTTTTT. It is translated as CASSESGQGNEKLFF.

This clonotype was observed a handful of times. The chain uses TRBV24-1 and TRBJ1-2, with D maybe TRBD1 (6 bases). The CDR3 has 14 residues. V lost 6 bases and J lost 2, with 12 bases in between. CDR1 is KGHDR and CDR2 is SFDVKD in the germline V gene. The DNA for the CDR3 is TGTGCCACCAGTTCCGGGACAACGAACTATGGCTACACCTTC. Protein sequence: CATSSGTTNYGYTF.

At least ten counts were recorded for this clonotype. The chain carries TRBV5-1 and TRBJ1-2; the D gene is possibly TRBD1 (5 bases). The CDR3 has 15 residues. CDR1 and CDR2 from the germline V gene are SGHRS and YFSETQ. Trimming shortened V by 0 bases and J by 5 bases, and 14 bases separated the two germline ends. The CDR3 protein is CASSLGQGGRYGYTF. As DNA, the CDR3 is TGCGCCAGCAGCTTGGGGCAGGGAGGTCGGTATGGCTACACCTTC.

This rearrangement joins TRBV11-1 to TRBJ2-1, with 12 bases identical to TRBD1. The V gene end was trimmed by 5 bases and the J gene end by 9 bases; junction bases not matched to a gene: 8. Germline assignment: CDR1 SGHAT and CDR2 FQDESV (reference sequence). CDR3 length: 15 amino acids. The CDR3 sequence: CASSPPGTGGLEQFF. The CDR3 region has the DNA TGTGCCAGCAGCCCCCCCGGGACAGGGGGCCTTGAGCAGTTCTTC.

This clonotype was seen many times. This chain joins TRBV20-1 and TRBJ2-1; possible D gene TRBD2, 6 bases. CDR3 length: 14 amino acids. Trimming shortened V by 1 base and J by 0 bases, and 7 bases separated the two germline ends. CDR1 is DFQATT and CDR2 is SNEGSKA in the germline V gene (reference sequence). Here the CDR3 DNA reads TGCAGTGCTAGAGCGGGAGCCTCCTACAATGAGCAGTTCTTC. Its translation is CSARAGASYNEQFF.

This clonotype was observed a few times. The V gene is TRBV9, the J gene TRBJ1-1; D is uncertain. V lost 4 bases and J lost 3, with 16 bases in between. The CDR3 is 15 residues long. Germline-derived CDR1 and CDR2 are SGDLS and YYNGEE. CDR3 loop: CASSPLVREDTEAFF. DNA of the CDR3: TGTGCCAGCAGCCCCTTGGTAAGAGAGGACACTGAAGCTTTCTTT. Variable domain in full (rest from reference TRBV9 and TRBJ1-1): DSGVTQTPKHLITATGQRVTLRCSPRSGDLSVYWYQQSLDQGLQFLIQYYNGEERAKGNILERFSAQQFPDLHSELNLSSLELGDSALYFCASSPLVREDTEAFFGQGTRLTVV.

Regarding this clonotype: A much more abundant neighbour one base away suggests this may be a read error. V gene TRBV3-1 combines with J gene TRBJ1-2; 8 bases map to TRBD1. The CDR3 extends over 16 amino acids. Germline CDR1 LGHDT, CDR2 YNNKEL (reference sequence). The CDR3 loop reads CSSSSRGTGSNYGYTF. The CDR3 DNA follows: TGTTCCAGCAGTTCGAGGGGGACAGGCTCTAACTATGGCTACACCTTC.

The gene calls are TRBV2 and TRBJ1-6; 7 bases line up with TRBD1. The length of the CDR3 is 13 residues. The germline CDR1 and CDR2 sequences are SNHLY and FYNNEI. V lost 6 bases and J lost 6; bases outside the gene matches: 2. This CDR3 reads CASRWDSNSPLHF. The CDR3 DNA is TGTGCCAGCAGATGGGACAGTAATTCACCCCTCCACTTT. Full variable domain (missing parts from reference TRBV2 and TRBJ1-6): EPEVTQTPSHQVTQMGQEVILRCVPISNHLYFYWYRQILGQKVEFLVSFYNNEISEKSEIFDDQFSVERPDGSNFTLKIRSTKLEDSAMYFCASRWDSNSPLHFGNGTRLTVT.